The next 21 T cell receptor beta chains were all read from a single sample in a study of T-cell memory formation after mild COVID-19. TCRdb re-called the 5' RACE reads through MiXCR, storing one row per CDR3 protein. The sample carries over 300,000 distinct CDR3 sequences, 20% recorded once. The material sequenced was PBMCs or a T cell subset sorted from them (not recorded which). The receptors derive from a man between 18 and 35 years old who had mild COVID-19 (a few samples of this study predate the infection). Cell type and time point are not known.

The chain carries TRBV18 and TRBJ2-7; 9 nucleotides agree with TRBD1. Germline-derived CDR1 and CDR2 are KGHSH and LQKENI. After removal of 6 bases from V and 5 bases from J, the junction contained 8 bases not matched to a gene. The CDR3 has 14 residues. CDR3 sequence reads: CASSQRTGEHEQYF. The CDR3 region has the DNA TGTGCCAGCTCCCAGAGGACAGGGGAGCACGAGCAGTACTTC.

The gene calls are TRBV7-6 and TRBJ2-3; the match to TRBD2 covers 11 bases. The CDR3 has 17 amino acids. J gave up 4 bases and V 1 base, and 7 bases lay outside the gene matches. Germline assignment: CDR1 SGHVS and CDR2 FNYEAQ. This chain's CDR3 is CASSLGGLAGFSDTQYF. In nucleotides, the CDR3 is TGTGCCAGCAGCTTAGGAGGACTAGCGGGTTTCTCAGATACGCAGTATTTT.

This clonotype occurred a few times. The chain couples TRBV6-2 or TRBV6-3 to TRBJ2-7, with D unresolved. V lost 0 bases to trimming and J lost 4 bases, with 19 bases between them. In germline, CDR1 is MNHEY, CDR2 SVGEGT. CDR3 size: 17 residues. DNA of the CDR3: TGTGCCAGCAGTTACTCGATTGGCTCAGTTCCAGGATACGAGCAGTACTTC. Protein sequence: CASSYSIGSVPGYEQYF.

The rearrangement joins TRBV20-1 to TRBJ2-7; D is unresolved. The CDR3 runs 12 residues. CDR1 is DFQATT and CDR2 is SNEGSKA in the germline V gene (reference sequence). V was trimmed by 4 bases and J by 2 bases, leaving 9 bases between them. The CDR3 DNA follows: TGCAGTGCTACCCCCGATCCCTACGAGCAGTACGTC. This codes for CSATPDPYEQYV.

The chain links TRBV5-5 to TRBJ1-1, with a possible D match to TRBD1 (6 bases). Trimming took 3 bases from V and 5 from J, leaving 17 bases between them. Germline V lookup: CDR1 SGHKS, CDR2 YYEKEE (reference sequence). CDR3 size: 15 residues. Here the CDR3 DNA reads TGTGCCAGCAGCTGGGGGCCCGGGGGGGGAACTGAAGCTTTCTTT. Amino acid sequence: CASSWGPGGGTEAFF.

The CDR3 coding sequence is TGCAGTGCATCACTAGCGGGGGGCGGTGAGCAGTTCTTC. Translating gives CSASLAGGGEQFF. The chain is built from TRBV20-1 and TRBJ2-1, with 12 positions matching TRBD2. Germline trimming cut 6 bases from V and 9 bases from J; bases unmatched to any gene: 6. The CDR3 is made up of 13 amino acids. Germline CDR1 reads DFQATT; CDR2 reads SNEGSKA (reference sequence).

This clonotype showed up just a few times. The chain is built from TRBV6-2 or TRBV6-3 and TRBJ2-3, with D maybe TRBD2 (5 bases). Germline assignment: CDR1 MNHEY and CDR2 SVGEGT. V was cut by 7 bases and J by 8 bases, with 10 bases left in between. The CDR3 loop spans 11 amino acids. The CDR3 DNA follows: TGTGCCAGCATAGAGGCGGGTACGCAGTATTTT. Protein product: CASIEAGTQYF.

CDR3 in amino acids: CASRGTGRSYEQYV. The CDR3 DNA reads TGTGCCAGCAGGGGGACAGGCCGCTCCTACGAGCAGTACGTC. V gene TRBV6-2 or TRBV6-3 combines with J gene TRBJ2-7; 8 nucleotides align to TRBD1. The CDR3 covers 14 residues. Germline-derived CDR1 and CDR2 are MNHEY and SVGEGT. Trimming took 6 bases from V and 0 from J; bases not matched to a gene: 4.

This clonotype appeared many times. The chain combines TRBV3-1 with TRBJ2-5, with 7 bases fitting TRBD1. This CDR3 contains 15 residues. With 2 bases clipped from V and 1 base from J, the junction kept 4 bases outside the gene matches. Germline CDR1 and CDR2: LGHDT and YNNKEL (reference sequence). For the CDR3, the DNA is TGTGCCAGCAGCCAAACAGGGGACCTCCAAGAGACCCAGTACTTC. Amino acid sequence: CASSQTGDLQETQYF.

The chain couples TRBV5-1 to TRBJ2-1; the match to TRBD1 covers 11 bases. The CDR3 length is 16 residues. The V gene end was trimmed by 4 bases and the J gene end by 2 bases; junction bases not matched to a gene: 5. Germline V lookup: CDR1 SGHRS, CDR2 YFSETQ. The CDR3, as DNA: TGCGCCAGCAGCCTGGGACAGGGGGAGCCCTACAATGAGCAGTTCTTC. This encodes CASSLGQGEPYNEQFF.

This clonotype was picked up a small number of times. The rearrangement uses TRBV7-9 and TRBJ1-1; 7 bases map to TRBD1. Germline lookup yields CDR1 SEHNR and CDR2 FQNEAQ (reference sequence). This CDR3 spans 17 amino acids. V dropped 1 base and J dropped 1; count of bases not matched to a gene: 9. The DNA of the CDR3 is TGTGCCAGCAGCTTAGTGGAAGGGACAGCTGGGAACACTGAAGCTTTCTTT. It specifies CASSLVEGTAGNTEAFF.

The J gene is TRBJ2-1, the V gene TRBV14; TRBD2 aligns across 8 bases. The CDR3 loop spans 14 amino acids. Germline loops: CDR1 SGHDN, CDR2 FVKESK. The trim removed 4 bases at V and 4 bases at J, leaving 3 bases unmatched. CDR3 loop: CASSPGLGYNEQFF. The CDR3, as DNA: TGTGCCAGCAGCCCGGGACTAGGGTACAATGAGCAGTTCTTC.

J is TRBJ2-7 and V is TRBV29-1; 9 bases agree with TRBD1. V shed 2 bases and J 7 bases; nucleotides not matched to a gene: 6. CDR3 length equals 13 residues. Germline CDR1 and CDR2: SQVTM and ANQGSEA. This chain's CDR3 is CSVELGQGSEQYF. The CDR3 nucleotides are TGCAGCGTTGAATTGGGACAGGGTTCTGAGCAGTACTTC.

This clonotype was picked up a small number of times. This chain joins TRBV7-9 and TRBJ1-6; TRBD1 aligns across 7 bases. V trimming: 4 bases; J trimming: 10 bases; junction bases outside the gene matches: 7. The CDR3 is 14 amino acids. CDR1 and CDR2 from the germline V gene are SEHNR and FQNEAQ (reference sequence). The CDR3 region is CASSYRTGASPLHF. The DNA of the CDR3 is TGTGCCAGCAGCTACCGGACAGGAGCCTCACCCCTCCACTTT.

The chain combines TRBV7-2 with TRBJ2-1; the match to TRBD2 covers 8 bases. The V and J ends lost 2 bases and 1 base, in that order; junction bases with no gene match: 4. Germline assignment: CDR1 SGHTA and CDR2 FQGNSA. The CDR3 has 16 amino acids. The CDR3: CASSLFVAGSYNEQFF. The CDR3 nucleotides are TGTGCCAGCAGCTTATTTGTAGCGGGGTCCTACAATGAGCAGTTCTTC.

The V gene is TRBV6-2 or TRBV6-3, the J gene TRBJ2-1; the D gene is possibly TRBD2 (5 bases). The CDR3 is 15 residues long. The germline CDR1 and CDR2 sequences are MNHEY and SVGEGT. Trimming removed 5 bases at V and 8 bases at J, with 19 bases between. For the CDR3, the DNA is TGTGCCAGCAGTACTAGTATACTCCGAGGTGATGAGCAGTTCTTC. Translated: CASSTSILRGDEQFF.

The chain is built from TRBV20-1 and TRBJ1-3; D call uncertain. The CDR3 consists of 14 residues. From germline, CDR1 is DFQATT and CDR2 SNEGSKA (reference sequence). Between the trimmed V and J ends, which lost 5 bases and 4 bases, there was a span of 15 bases. The CDR3 sequence is CSAPAGREGNTIYF. The CDR3 DNA sequence: TGCAGTGCTCCAGCCGGGAGAGAGGGAAACACCATATATTTT.

This clonotype was observed once. V is TRBV7-6 and J is TRBJ2-7; 12 nucleotides line up with TRBD1. The germline CDR1 and CDR2 sequences are SGHVS and FNYEAQ. This CDR3 comprises 13 residues. J lost 7 bases, V lost 7 bases, and 5 bases had no gene match. The chain's CDR3 is CASTGTGGEEQYF. The DNA for the CDR3 is TGTGCCAGCACCGGGACAGGGGGCGAGGAGCAGTACTTC.

The chain has TRBV6-2 or TRBV6-3 and TRBJ2-7, with D maybe TRBD1 (5 bases). This CDR3 contains 14 residues. CDR1 MNHEY and CDR2 SVGEGT come from the germline V gene. V lost 2 bases and J lost 4, with 12 bases in between. Here the CDR3 DNA reads TGTGCCAGCAGTTACGGCAGGGTAATTTACGAGCAGTACTTC. Translated, it gives CASSYGRVIYEQYF.

The chain combines TRBV5-1 with TRBJ2-3, with 9 bases that match TRBD1. From germline, CDR1 is SGHRS and CDR2 YFSETQ. There are 14 residues in the CDR3. V was pared by 2 bases and J by 6 bases, with 4 bases of the junction left unmatched. In DNA form, the CDR3 reads TGCGCCAGCAGCTTACAGGGGGCTTCGGATACGCAGTATTTT. This gives the protein CASSLQGASDTQYF.

The rearrangement joins TRBV28 to TRBJ1-6; D not certain. The V gene's germline CDR1 is MDHEN and CDR2 SYDVKM. This CDR3 contains 12 residues. The germline V and J ends were trimmed by 4 bases and 13 bases, with 11 bases remaining between them. As DNA, the CDR3 is TGTGCCAGCAGTTCTCCCTTATCGCCCCTCCACTTT. This encodes CASSSPLSPLHF.